In this sample, the clone carrying this T cell receptor beta chain turned up many times. As yet, its antigen is unknown. Trimming cost V 1 base and J 3 bases, with 18 bases left between them. CDR1 and CDR2 from the germline V gene are LGHDT and YNNKEL (reference sequence). This CDR3 has 18 residues. This sample stems from a study of molecular identifiers for immune sequencing clone quantification. Study findings and constraints: Spiked Jurkat TCR RNA equal to one cell could reportedly be picked out among one million naive cells. With a barcode shared among identical TCR molecules, highly expanded clone sizes could be underestimated.

A single record per CDR3 protein comes from TCRdb applying MiXCR to the PCR reads. The sample contains tens of thousands of distinct CDR3 sequences, approximately 18% of which appear only once. As CD8+CD4-CCR7+CD45RA+ cells, naive CD8 T cells were sorted. The sequence came from a human donor in good health. Some libraries in this study had Jurkat cell RNA spiked in. Specimen: naive CD8+ T cells from blood, with Jurkat cell RNA spiked in. Subset in this sample: FACS-sorted CD8+CD4-CCR7+CD45RA+ naive T cells. The gene calls are TRBV3-1 and TRBJ2-2, with D perhaps TRBD1 or TRBD2 (5 bases each). This CDR3 reads CASSQAFGREGDTGELFF. CDR3 DNA: TGTGCCAGCAGCCAAGCCTTCGGACGGGAAGGGGACACCGGGGAGCTGTTTTTT. Looking up the rest from reference TRBV3-1 and TRBJ2-2 gives the full variable domain: DTAVSQTPKYLVTQMGNDKSIKCEQNLGHDTMYWYKQDSKKFLKIMFSYNNKELIINETVPNRFSPKSPDKAHLNLHINSLELGDSAVYFCASSQAFGREGDTGELFFGEGSRLTVL.